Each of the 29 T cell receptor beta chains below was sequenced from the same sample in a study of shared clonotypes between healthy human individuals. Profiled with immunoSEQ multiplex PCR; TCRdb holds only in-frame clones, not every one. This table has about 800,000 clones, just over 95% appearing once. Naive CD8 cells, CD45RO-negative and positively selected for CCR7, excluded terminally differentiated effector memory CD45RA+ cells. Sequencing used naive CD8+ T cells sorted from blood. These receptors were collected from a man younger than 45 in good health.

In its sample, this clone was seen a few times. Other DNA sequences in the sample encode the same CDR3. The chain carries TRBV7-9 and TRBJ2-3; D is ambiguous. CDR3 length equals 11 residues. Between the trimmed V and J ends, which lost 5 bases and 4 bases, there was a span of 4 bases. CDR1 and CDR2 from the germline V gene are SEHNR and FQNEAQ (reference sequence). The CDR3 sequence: CASSLPDTQYF. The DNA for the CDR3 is TGTGCCAGCAGCCTACCAGATACGCAGTATTTT.

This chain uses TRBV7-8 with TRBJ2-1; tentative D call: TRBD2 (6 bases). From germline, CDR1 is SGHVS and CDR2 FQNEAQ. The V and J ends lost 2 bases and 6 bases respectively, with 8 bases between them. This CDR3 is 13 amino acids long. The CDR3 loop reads CASSLTSLNEQFF. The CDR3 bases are TGTGCCAGCAGCTTAACTAGCCTCAATGAGCAGTTCTTC. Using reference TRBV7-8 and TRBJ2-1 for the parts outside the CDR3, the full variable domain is GAGVSQSPRYKVAKRGQDVALRCDPISGHVSLFWYQQALGQGPEFLTYFQNEAQLDKSGLPSDRFFAERPEGSVSTLKIQRTQQEDSAVYLCASSLTSLNEQFFGPGTRLTVL.

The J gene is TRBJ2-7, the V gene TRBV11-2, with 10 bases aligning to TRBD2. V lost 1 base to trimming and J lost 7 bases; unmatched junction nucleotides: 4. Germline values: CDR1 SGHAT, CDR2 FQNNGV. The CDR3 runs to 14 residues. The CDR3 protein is CASSLAAGGWEQYF. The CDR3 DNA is TGTGCCAGCAGCTTAGCAGCGGGAGGGTGGGAGCAGTACTTC.

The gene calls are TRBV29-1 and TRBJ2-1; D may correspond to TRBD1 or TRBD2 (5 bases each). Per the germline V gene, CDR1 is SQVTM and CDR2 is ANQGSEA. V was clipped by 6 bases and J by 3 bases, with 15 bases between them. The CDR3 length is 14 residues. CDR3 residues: CSVPPGADYNEQFF. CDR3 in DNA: TGCAGCGTCCCCCCCGGGGCAGACTACAATGAGCAGTTCTTC.

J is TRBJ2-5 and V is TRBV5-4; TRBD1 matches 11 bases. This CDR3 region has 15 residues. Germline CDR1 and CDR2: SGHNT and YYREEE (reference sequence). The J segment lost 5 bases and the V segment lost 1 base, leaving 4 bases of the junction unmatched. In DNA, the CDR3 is TGTGCCAGCAGCTTGAGGACAGGGGGCGGTGAGACCCAGTACTTC. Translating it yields CASSLRTGGGETQYF. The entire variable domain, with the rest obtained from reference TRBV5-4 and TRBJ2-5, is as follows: ETGVTQSPTHLIKTRGQQVTLRCSSQSGHNTVSWYQQALGQGPQFIFQYYREEENGRGNFPPRFSGLQFPNYSSELNVNALELDDSALYLCASSLRTGGGETQYFGPGTRLLVL.

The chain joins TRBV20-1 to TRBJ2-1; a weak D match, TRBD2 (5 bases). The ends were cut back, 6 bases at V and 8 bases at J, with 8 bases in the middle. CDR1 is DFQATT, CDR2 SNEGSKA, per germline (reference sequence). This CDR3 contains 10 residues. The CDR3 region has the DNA TGCAGTGCGAGGGTGTATGAGCAGTTCTTC. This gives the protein CSARVYEQFF.

The CDR3 bases are TGCGCCAGCAGTGACCAGGGTAGCTCCTACAATGAGCAGTTCTTC. Translation: CASSDQGSSYNEQFF. The V call is TRBV10-2, the J call TRBJ2-1, with D tentatively TRBD1 (5 bases). CDR3 length equals 15 residues. V was trimmed by 3 bases and J by 0 bases, leaving 9 bases between them. CDR1 and CDR2 from the germline V gene are WSHSY and SAAADI.

In nucleotides, the CDR3 is TGCAGCGTGGGACGGGGTGCGGTTTACGAGCAGTACTTC. Translated: CSVGRGAVYEQYF. This sequence joins TRBV29-1 and TRBJ2-7; either TRBD1 or TRBD2 may supply D (5 bases each). The ends were cut back, 6 bases at V and 4 bases at J, with 16 bases in the middle. Per the germline V gene, CDR1 is SQVTM and CDR2 is ANQGSEA. This CDR3 is 13 amino acids long.

In DNA form, the CDR3 reads TGTGCCAGCAGCTTGGATTACTATGGCTACACCTTC. Translation gives CASSLDYYGYTF. This chain joins TRBV5-5 and TRBJ1-2; D gene uncertain. This CDR3 is 12 amino acids long. Trimming cost V 0 bases and J 3 bases, with 3 bases left between them. The V gene's germline CDR1 is SGHKS and CDR2 YYEKEE (reference sequence).

The CDR3 DNA is TGTGCCAGCAGCCCCGGGACTAGCGGGGTCTACAATGAGCAGTTCTTC. Translated, it gives CASSPGTSGVYNEQFF. The chain couples TRBV7-9 to TRBJ2-1; 13 nucleotides align to TRBD2. This CDR3 comprises 16 residues. CDR1 is SEHNR and CDR2 is FQNEAQ in the germline V gene (reference sequence). The J segment lost 3 bases and the V segment lost 5 bases, leaving 4 bases of the junction unmatched.

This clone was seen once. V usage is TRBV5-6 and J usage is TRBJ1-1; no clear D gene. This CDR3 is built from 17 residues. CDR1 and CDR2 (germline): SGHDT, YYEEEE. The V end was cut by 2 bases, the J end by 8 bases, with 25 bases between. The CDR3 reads CASSFLPLLSDGYEAFF. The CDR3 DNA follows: TGTGCCAGCAGCTTTTTACCACTTCTATCGGACGGTTACGAAGCTTTCTTT.

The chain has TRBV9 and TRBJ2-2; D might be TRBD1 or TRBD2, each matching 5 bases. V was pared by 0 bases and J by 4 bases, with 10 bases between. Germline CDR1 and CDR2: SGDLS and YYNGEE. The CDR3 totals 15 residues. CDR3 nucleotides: TGTGCCAGCAGCGTAGGGGACGGCGGCACCGGGGAGCTGTTTTTT. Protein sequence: CASSVGDGGTGELFF.

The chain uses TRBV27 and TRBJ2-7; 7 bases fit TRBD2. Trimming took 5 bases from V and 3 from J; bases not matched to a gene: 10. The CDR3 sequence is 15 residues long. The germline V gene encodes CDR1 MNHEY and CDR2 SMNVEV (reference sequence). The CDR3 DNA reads TGTGCCAGCAGTCCCTTCGCGGGAGCTGGCTACGAGCAGTACTTC. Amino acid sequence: CASSPFAGAGYEQYF.

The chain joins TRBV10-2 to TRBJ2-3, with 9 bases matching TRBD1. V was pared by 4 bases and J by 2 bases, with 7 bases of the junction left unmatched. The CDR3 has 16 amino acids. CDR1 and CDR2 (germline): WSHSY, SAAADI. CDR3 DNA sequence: TGCGCCAGCAGTGGAGTTAACAGGGGGCCCACAGATACGCAGTATTTT. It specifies CASSGVNRGPTDTQYF.

CDR3 DNA: TGTGCCAGCAGTGCCTCCTGGGGGGCGTTCAATCAGCCCCAGCATTTT. The encoded protein is CASSASWGAFNQPQHF. This rearrangement joins TRBV27 to TRBJ1-5; D is possibly TRBD1 (6 bases). This CDR3 has 16 residues. With 5 bases removed from V and 3 bases from J, the gap between germline ends came to 17 bases. Germline V gene data show CDR1 as MNHEY and CDR2 as SMNVEV (reference sequence).

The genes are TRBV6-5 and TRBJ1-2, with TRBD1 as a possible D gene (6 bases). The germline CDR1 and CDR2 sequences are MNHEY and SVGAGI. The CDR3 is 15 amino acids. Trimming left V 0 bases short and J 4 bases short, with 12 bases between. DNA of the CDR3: TGTGCCAGCAGTTACTCGATCAGGGGTCCCTATGGCTACACCTTC. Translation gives CASSYSIRGPYGYTF.

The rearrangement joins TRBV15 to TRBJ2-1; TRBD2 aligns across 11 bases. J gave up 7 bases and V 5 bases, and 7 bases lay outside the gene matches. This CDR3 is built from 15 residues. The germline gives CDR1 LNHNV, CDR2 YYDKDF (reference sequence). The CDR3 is CATSFLAGGANEQFF. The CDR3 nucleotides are TGTGCCACCAGCTTTCTAGCGGGAGGAGCGAATGAGCAGTTCTTC.

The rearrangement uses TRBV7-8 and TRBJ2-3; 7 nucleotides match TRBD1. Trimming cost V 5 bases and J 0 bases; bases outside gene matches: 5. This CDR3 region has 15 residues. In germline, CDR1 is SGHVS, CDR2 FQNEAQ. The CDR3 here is CASSTTGASTDTQYF. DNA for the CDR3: TGTGCCAGCAGCACCACAGGGGCGAGCACAGATACGCAGTATTTT.

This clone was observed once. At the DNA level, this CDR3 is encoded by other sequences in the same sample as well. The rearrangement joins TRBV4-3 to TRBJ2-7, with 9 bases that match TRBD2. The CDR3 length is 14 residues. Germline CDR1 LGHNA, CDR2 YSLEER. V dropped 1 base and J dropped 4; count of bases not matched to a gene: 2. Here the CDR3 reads CASSQGAGGYEQYF. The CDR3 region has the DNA TGCGCCAGCAGCCAAGGCGCGGGAGGGTACGAGCAGTACTTC.

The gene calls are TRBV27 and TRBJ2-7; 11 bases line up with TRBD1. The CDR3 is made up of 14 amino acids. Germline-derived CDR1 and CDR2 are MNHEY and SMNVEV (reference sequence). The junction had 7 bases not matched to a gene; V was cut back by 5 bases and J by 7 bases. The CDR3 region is CASSLGQGAVEQYF. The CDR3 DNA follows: TGTGCCAGCAGTCTTGGACAGGGGGCAGTTGAGCAGTACTTC.

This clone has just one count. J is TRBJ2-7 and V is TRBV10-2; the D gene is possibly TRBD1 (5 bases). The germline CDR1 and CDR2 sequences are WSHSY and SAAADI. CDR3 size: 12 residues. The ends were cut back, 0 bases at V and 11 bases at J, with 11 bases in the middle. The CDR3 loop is CASSESLRAEYF. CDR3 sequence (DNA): TGCGCCAGCAGTGAGTCGCTCAGGGCTGAGTACTTC.

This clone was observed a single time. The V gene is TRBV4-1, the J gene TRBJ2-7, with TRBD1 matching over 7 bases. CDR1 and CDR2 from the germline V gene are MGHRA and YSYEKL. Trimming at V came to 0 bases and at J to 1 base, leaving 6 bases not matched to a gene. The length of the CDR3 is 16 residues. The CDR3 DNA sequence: TGCGCCAGCAGCCAAGAAGGTGGCAGGGGGTCCTACGAGCAGTACTTC. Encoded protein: CASSQEGGRGSYEQYF.

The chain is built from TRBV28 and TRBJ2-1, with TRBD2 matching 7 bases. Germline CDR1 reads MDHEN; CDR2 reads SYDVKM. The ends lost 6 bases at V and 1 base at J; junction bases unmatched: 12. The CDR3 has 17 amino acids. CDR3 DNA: TGTGCCAGCAGGACTGTGGGAGGGGAGAGTTCCTACAATGAGCAGTTCTTC. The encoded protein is CASRTVGGESSYNEQFF.

The CDR3 protein is CASSHGPESPDTQYF. CDR3 nucleotides: TGTGCCAGCAGTCATGGACCCGAGAGCCCAGATACGCAGTATTTT. V usage is TRBV28 and J usage is TRBJ2-3; D call uncertain. This CDR3 is built from 15 residues. Germline values: CDR1 MDHEN, CDR2 SYDVKM. V was shortened by 5 bases and J by 4 bases, with 16 bases between the two germline ends.

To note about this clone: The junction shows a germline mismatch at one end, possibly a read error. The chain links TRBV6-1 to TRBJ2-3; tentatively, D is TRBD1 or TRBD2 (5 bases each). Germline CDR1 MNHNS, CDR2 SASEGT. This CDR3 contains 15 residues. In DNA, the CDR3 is TGTGCCAGCAGGGAAGCGGAATCCCCAGGGCATACGCAGTATTTT. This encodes CASREAESPGHTQYF.

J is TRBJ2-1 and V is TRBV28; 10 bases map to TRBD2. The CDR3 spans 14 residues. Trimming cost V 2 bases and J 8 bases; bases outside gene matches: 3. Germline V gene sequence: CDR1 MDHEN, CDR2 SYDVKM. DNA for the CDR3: TGTGCCAGCAGTTTACTAGCGGGAGCACATGAGCAGTTCTTC. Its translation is CASSLLAGAHEQFF.

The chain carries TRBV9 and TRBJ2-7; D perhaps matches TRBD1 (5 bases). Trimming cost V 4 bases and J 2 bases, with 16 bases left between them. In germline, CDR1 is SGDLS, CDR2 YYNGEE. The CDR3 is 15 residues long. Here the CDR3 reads CASSHRDRDPYEQYF. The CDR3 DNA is TGTGCCAGCAGCCACCGAGACAGAGATCCCTACGAGCAGTACTTC.

The CDR3 DNA reads TGTGCCAGCAGCTTAACGACTTGGTTGACGGGGGCGTCTGGAAACACCATATATTTT. The encoded protein is CASSLTTWLTGASGNTIYF. J is TRBJ1-3 and V is TRBV7-9, with a weak D call TRBD1 (6 bases). CDR3 size: 19 residues. Germline values: CDR1 SEHNR, CDR2 FQNEAQ (reference sequence). Trimming shortened V by 2 bases and J by 1 base, and 21 bases separated the two germline ends.

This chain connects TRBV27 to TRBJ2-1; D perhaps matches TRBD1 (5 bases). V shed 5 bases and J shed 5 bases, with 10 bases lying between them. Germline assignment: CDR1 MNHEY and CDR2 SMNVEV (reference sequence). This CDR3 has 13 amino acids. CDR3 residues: CASSNTGNNEQFF. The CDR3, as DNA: TGTGCCAGCAGTAACACAGGAAACAATGAGCAGTTCTTC.